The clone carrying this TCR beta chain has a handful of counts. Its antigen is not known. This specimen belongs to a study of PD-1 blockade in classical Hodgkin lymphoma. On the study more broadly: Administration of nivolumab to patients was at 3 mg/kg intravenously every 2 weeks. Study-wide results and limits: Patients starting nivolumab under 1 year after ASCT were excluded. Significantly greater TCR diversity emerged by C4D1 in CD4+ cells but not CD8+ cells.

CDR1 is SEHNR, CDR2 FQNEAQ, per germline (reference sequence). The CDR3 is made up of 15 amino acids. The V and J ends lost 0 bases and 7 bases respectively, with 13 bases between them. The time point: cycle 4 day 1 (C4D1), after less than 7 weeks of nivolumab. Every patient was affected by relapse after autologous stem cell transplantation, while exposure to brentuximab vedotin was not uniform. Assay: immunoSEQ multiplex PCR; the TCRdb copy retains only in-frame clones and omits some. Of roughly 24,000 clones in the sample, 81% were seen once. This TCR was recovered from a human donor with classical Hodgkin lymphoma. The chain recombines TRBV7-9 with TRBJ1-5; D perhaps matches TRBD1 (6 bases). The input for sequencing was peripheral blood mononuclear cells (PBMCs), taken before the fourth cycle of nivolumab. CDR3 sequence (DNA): TGTGCCAGCAGCTTAGCCGGCACAGGGCACCAGCCCCAGCATTTT. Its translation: CASSLAGTGHQPQHF.